Below are 30 T cell receptor beta chains sequenced from a single sample in a study of T cells in Graves' hyperthyroidism and ophthalmopathy. TCR beta CDR3 regions were amplified from RNA transcripts. The primer set for the first-round RT-PCR of the TCR CDR3 was HTBI. MiXCR, run by TCRdb on the multiplex PCR reads, gives a single entry per CDR3 protein. Found here are 280,000 or so distinct CDR3 sequences, approximately 16% of them singletons; the top ten hold roughly 30%. The sequencing sample was made of blood. Every receptor here comes from a woman in her 50s with Graves' hyperthyroidism that later progressed to Graves' ophthalmopathy.

The genes are TRBV6-1 and TRBJ2-3; D not certain. Between the trimmed V and J ends, which lost 6 bases and 5 bases, there was a span of 15 bases. CDR3 length: 14 residues. CDR1 and CDR2 (germline): MNHNS, SASEGT. CDR3 in DNA: TGTGCCAGCAGCGCCTATGGAGATCGAGATACGCAGTATTTT. Its translation is CASSAYGDRDTQYF.

Ten or more counts support this clonotype. V is TRBV7-9 and J is TRBJ2-7; D is uncertain. Germline V gene data show CDR1 as SEHNR and CDR2 as FQNEAQ (reference sequence). Trimming pared 0 bases from V and 2 bases from J, leaving 8 bases between. The CDR3 is made up of 14 amino acids. CDR3 bases: TGTGCCAGCAGCTTAGCAACGGATGCCTACGAGCAGTACTTC. This translates into CASSLATDAYEQYF.

Comment on this clonotype: A much larger clone is a single base away; this may be a read error. J is TRBJ1-1 and V is TRBV30; D perhaps matches TRBD1 (5 bases). This CDR3 has 13 residues. V lost 4 bases and J lost 10, with 19 bases in between. The germline V gene encodes CDR1 GTSNPN and CDR2 SVGIG (reference sequence). CDR3 region: CAWTVRRGGGAFF. In DNA form, the CDR3 reads TGTGCCTGGACCGTAAGACGGGGTGGGGGAGCTTTCTTT. Using reference TRBV30 and TRBJ1-1 for the parts outside the CDR3, the full variable domain is SQTIHQWPATLVQPVGSPLSLECTVEGTSNPNLYWYRQAAGRGLQLLFYSVGIGQISSEVPQNLSASRPQDRQFILSSKKLLLSDSGFYLCAWTVRRGGGAFFGQGTRLTVV.

This clonotype was seen a handful of times. The chain employs TRBV9 and TRBJ2-7, with D possibly being TRBD2 (5 bases). In germline, CDR1 is SGDLS, CDR2 YYNGEE. V shed 1 base and J shed 7 bases, with 12 bases lying between them. CDR3 size: 13 residues. The CDR3 loop is CASSVQSGWEQYF. Here the CDR3 DNA reads TGTGCCAGCAGCGTACAATCGGGGTGGGAGCAGTACTTC.

This clonotype was observed many times. The rearrangement uses TRBV5-1 and TRBJ2-3; TRBD2 agrees at 7 bases. This CDR3 is built from 17 residues. Unmatched junction bases numbered 16, after V lost 4 bases and J lost 5 bases. Germline V gene sequence: CDR1 SGHRS, CDR2 YFSETQ. DNA of the CDR3: TGCGCCAGCAGCCCTCAAATTCTGGCGGGAGTGGGAGATACGCAGTATTTT. This sequence encodes CASSPQILAGVGDTQYF.

There are many counts of this clonotype. V usage is TRBV20-1 and J usage is TRBJ1-2; D is undetermined. The CDR3 runs 10 residues. Germline CDR1 is DFQATT and CDR2 is SNEGSKA (reference sequence). V was clipped by 6 bases and J by 4 bases, with 6 bases between them. The CDR3 is CSAYVYGYTF. As DNA, the CDR3 is TGCAGTGCCTACGTCTATGGCTACACCTTC.

This clonotype was detected many times. This chain links TRBV18 with TRBJ1-4; D gene ambiguous. This CDR3 has 13 residues. Trimming cost V 3 bases and J 8 bases, with 10 bases left between them. Germline V gene sequence: CDR1 KGHSH, CDR2 LQKENI. The CDR3 nucleotides are TGTGCCAGCTCACCTTTCATGTGGGAAAAACTGTTTTTT. It codes for CASSPFMWEKLFF.

The DNA of the CDR3 is TGCGCCAGCAGATGGACTAGCGGGAGGCTCGCAGATACGCAGTATTTT. Translated, it gives CASRWTSGRLADTQYF. The gene calls are TRBV10-2 and TRBJ2-3, with 14 bases lining up with TRBD2. The V and J ends lost 6 bases and 4 bases, in that order; junction bases with no gene match: 6. This CDR3 contains 16 residues. Germline V gene sequence: CDR1 WSHSY, CDR2 SAAADI.

This chain links TRBV28 with TRBJ1-1; TRBD1 is a possible D gene (5 bases). This CDR3 spans 19 amino acids. Looked up from germline, CDR1 is MDHEN and CDR2 is SYDVKM. Deletions cut 5 bases from V and 0 bases from J, with 25 bases between. The CDR3 sequence is CASSIPWDGGSDMNTEAFF. As DNA, the CDR3 is TGTGCCAGCAGTATTCCCTGGGACGGAGGGAGTGATATGAACACTGAAGCTTTCTTT.

The chain carries TRBV7-9 and TRBJ2-1, with 9 nucleotides matching TRBD2. The ends lost 2 bases at V and 4 bases at J; junction bases unmatched: 6. The CDR3 contains 16 residues. The germline V gene encodes CDR1 SEHNR and CDR2 FQNEAQ (reference sequence). The CDR3, as DNA: TGTGCCAGCAGCTTACTGCGGGAGGGCCCGTACAATGAGCAGTTCTTC. Protein product: CASSLLREGPYNEQFF. Variable domain in full (rest from reference TRBV7-9 and TRBJ2-1): DTGVSQNPRHKITKRGQNVTFRCDPISEHNRLYWYRQTLGQGPEFLTYFQNEAQLEKSRLLSDRFSAERPKGSFSTLEIQRTEQGDSAMYLCASSLLREGPYNEQFFGPGTRLTVL.

This clonotype was counted many times. This sequence joins TRBV29-1 and TRBJ2-3, with TRBD1 matching 7 bases. V dropped 4 bases and J dropped 0; count of bases not matched to a gene: 4. Germline CDR1 is SQVTM and CDR2 is ANQGSEA. The CDR3 is 14 amino acids. In DNA, the CDR3 is TGCAGCGTTGTTCAGGGGGTCAGCACAGATACGCAGTATTTT. Translation: CSVVQGVSTDTQYF.

This clonotype showed up many times. The chain uses TRBV11-2 and TRBJ2-3; D call uncertain. Germline CDR1 and CDR2: SGHAT and FQNNGV. The germline V and J ends were trimmed by 1 base and 2 bases, with 10 bases remaining between them. The CDR3 extends over 15 amino acids. The CDR3 DNA is TGTGCCAGCAGCTTAGGTCTGAGTCACACAGATACGCAGTATTTT. Translation gives CASSLGLSHTDTQYF.

The table lists this clonotype with a few counts. The V gene is TRBV12-3 or TRBV12-4, the J gene TRBJ2-3; D unclear. This CDR3 comprises 15 residues. V was clipped by 5 bases and J by 3 bases, with 15 bases between them. The chain's CDR3 is CASSPVYGSTDTQYF. As DNA, the CDR3 is TGTGCCAGCAGTCCGGTGTACGGATCTACAGATACGCAGTATTTT.

This clonotype was detected ten times or more. J is TRBJ1-5 and V is TRBV20-1; D remains unclear. V lost 6 bases and J lost 2, with 14 bases in between. Germline-derived CDR1 and CDR2 are DFQATT and SNEGSKA (reference sequence). This CDR3 has 14 amino acids. This CDR3 is CSAGRVLGNQPQHF. As DNA, the CDR3 is TGCAGTGCCGGACGGGTTCTTGGCAATCAGCCCCAGCATTTT.

About this clonotype: A much larger clone sits a single nucleotide away, making a read error possible. The rearrangement joins TRBV12-3 or TRBV12-4 to TRBJ1-4, with 10 positions matching TRBD1. The CDR3 runs to 13 residues. In DNA form, the CDR3 reads TGTACCAGCAGACAGGGGGCCGATGAAAAACTGTTTTTT. Translating gives CTSRQGADEKLFF.

CDR3 coding DNA: TGTGCCACCTACGACCAGGTGGGCGAAAAACTGTTTTTT. Translated: CATYDQVGEKLFF. The rearrangement uses TRBV10-3 and TRBJ1-4; no firm D call. Germline CDR1 is ENHRY and CDR2 is SYGVKD. The CDR3 is 13 amino acids. Trimming pared 10 bases from V and 8 bases from J, leaving 17 bases between.

This clonotype was observed at least ten times. The chain recombines TRBV30 with TRBJ2-5; D gene ambiguous. Germline V gives CDR1 GTSNPN, CDR2 SVGIG (reference sequence). The CDR3 covers 14 residues. The V gene lost 2 bases and the J gene lost 1 base, with 11 bases spanning the gap. CDR3 loop: CAWSLLQIQETQYF. CDR3 nucleotide sequence: TGTGCCTGGAGTCTACTACAGATCCAAGAGACCCAGTACTTC.

This clonotype came up many times. The chain joins TRBV5-5 to TRBJ2-1; D is unclear. The CDR3 totals 14 residues. V gave up 0 bases and J gave up 1 base, with 5 bases separating them. From germline, CDR1 is SGHKS and CDR2 YYEKEE (reference sequence). CDR3 sequence (DNA): TGTGCCAGCAGCTTGGAGGAGTCCTACAATGAGCAGTTCTTC. Its protein is CASSLEESYNEQFF.

The chain has TRBV29-1 and TRBJ2-5; the D gene is possibly TRBD2 (6 bases). Trimming took off 7 bases at V and 2 bases at J, with 14 bases between the two ends. Germline V gene lookup returns CDR1 SQVTM and CDR2 ANQGSEA. This CDR3 is built from 13 residues. The CDR3 region is CSARDFKQETQYF. The CDR3 coding sequence is TGCAGCGCCCGGGACTTTAAACAAGAGACCCAGTACTTC.

This clonotype was detected a few times. This chain links TRBV20-1 with TRBJ1-3, with TRBD1 matching 8 bases. Germline assignment: CDR1 DFQATT and CDR2 SNEGSKA (reference sequence). CDR3 length equals 13 residues. V gave up 4 bases and J gave up 7 bases; unmatched junction bases: 6. Written as DNA, the CDR3 is TGCAGTGCTAAGGACAGGGTTGGGAACACCATATATTTT. Translated: CSAKDRVGNTIYF.

In this sample, this clonotype turned up many times. This chain uses TRBV7-2 with TRBJ1-5, with 10 bases identical to TRBD1. This CDR3 comprises 18 residues. V shed 1 base and J 0 bases; nucleotides not matched to a gene: 6. The germline CDR1 and CDR2 sequences are SGHTA and FQGNSA. The CDR3 region has the DNA TGTGCCAGCAGCTTAGGGGACAGGGGCGTGTATAGCAATCAGCCCCAGCATTTT. Protein product: CASSLGDRGVYSNQPQHF. Variable domain in full (rest from reference TRBV7-2 and TRBJ1-5): GAGVSQSPSNKVTEKGKDVELRCDPISGHTALYWYRQSLGQGLEFLIYFQGNSAPDKSGLPSDRFSAERTGGSVSTLTIQRTQQEDSAVYLCASSLGDRGVYSNQPQHFGDGTRLSIL.

At least ten counts were recorded for this clonotype. The CDR3 DNA reads as TGCAGTGCGGTCCGGGACAGGTTCCCCAATCAGCCCCAGCATTTT. Protein product: CSAVRDRFPNQPQHF. This chain connects TRBV20-1 to TRBJ1-5, with 8 nucleotides matching TRBD1. Germline V lookup: CDR1 DFQATT, CDR2 SNEGSKA (reference sequence). This CDR3 contains 15 residues. V trimming: 6 bases; J trimming: 3 bases; junction bases outside the gene matches: 10.

This clonotype has a count of ten or more. The CDR3 DNA reads TGTGCCAGCAGTCCTCGCGCAGGGGGATATGAAAAACTGTTTTTT. Its translation: CASSPRAGGYEKLFF. This sequence joins TRBV28 and TRBJ1-4; 7 bases are shared with TRBD1. With 5 bases clipped from V and 6 bases from J, the junction kept 9 bases outside the gene matches. CDR1 is MDHEN, CDR2 SYDVKM, per germline. The CDR3 consists of 15 residues.

At least ten counts were recorded for this clonotype. The rearrangement links TRBV12-3 or TRBV12-4 to TRBJ1-2; D remains unclear. The CDR3 extends over 11 amino acids. With 4 bases removed from V and 8 bases from J, the gap between germline ends came to 8 bases. CDR3: CASSSDRGYTF. The CDR3 nucleotides read TGTGCCAGCAGTTCGGATAGGGGCTACACCTTC.

This clonotype has a count of ten or more. This chain joins TRBV18 and TRBJ2-7; D gene uncertain. V lost 8 bases and J lost 6, with 11 bases in between. The CDR3 is 11 residues long. Germline V gives CDR1 KGHSH, CDR2 LQKENI. CDR3 protein: CASAHGVEQYF. CDR3 bases: TGTGCCAGCGCTCACGGTGTCGAGCAGTACTTC.

This clonotype came up a few times. The chain has TRBV4-1 and TRBJ2-4; no definite D call. Germline CDR1 reads MGHRA; CDR2 reads YSYEKL. The CDR3 has 13 amino acids. Trimming took off 1 base at V and 9 bases at J, with 10 bases between the two ends. The DNA for the CDR3 is TGCGCCAGCAGCCAAGTCTGGGGTGGCATTCAGTACTTC. This gives the protein CASSQVWGGIQYF.

This clonotype was counted only a few times. V and J are TRBV20-1 and TRBJ1-1; 12 positions match TRBD1. The J segment lost 1 base and the V segment lost 5 bases, leaving 11 bases of the junction unmatched. Looked up from germline, CDR1 is DFQATT and CDR2 is SNEGSKA (reference sequence). The CDR3 is 17 residues long. CDR3 bases: TGCAGTGCTCCAACCCTGGGACAGGGGGCCACGAACACTGAAGCTTTCTTT. It specifies CSAPTLGQGATNTEAFF.

This clonotype has at least ten counts. The chain couples TRBV11-3 to TRBJ2-1; 14 bases are a match to TRBD2. Trimming cost V 5 bases and J 9 bases; bases outside gene matches: 6. Germline V CDR1 and CDR2: SGHNT, YENEEA. The CDR3 loop spans 15 amino acids. The CDR3 is CASSEGLAGDAEQFF. The CDR3 nucleotides are TGTGCCAGCAGCGAGGGACTAGCGGGAGACGCTGAGCAGTTCTTC.

This clonotype was detected only a few times. J is TRBJ1-1 and V is TRBV19; D ambiguous. Trimming shortened V by 1 base and J by 11 bases, and 14 bases separated the two germline ends. Germline values: CDR1 LNHDA, CDR2 SQIVND (reference sequence). This CDR3 is 13 amino acids long. DNA for the CDR3: TGTGCCAGTAGTATAGGTGGGTTTGTGGCCGCTTTCTTT. Translation gives CASSIGGFVAAFF.

The J gene is TRBJ2-3, the V gene TRBV20-1, with D perhaps assigned TRBD1 or TRBD2 (5 bases each). CDR3 length: 15 amino acids. The germline V gene has CDR1 DFQATT and CDR2 SNEGSKA (reference sequence). Trimming stripped 6 bases from V and 6 bases from J, with 22 bases between. The CDR3 is CSAATRDLEYDTQYF. CDR3 bases: TGCAGTGCCGCAACCCGGGACCTCGAATACGATACGCAGTATTTT.